These T cell receptor beta chains were read from a single sample in a study of CD8 T cells in Susac syndrome. MiXCR was run by TCRdb on the immunoSEQ multiplex PCR reads, yielding one entry per CDR3 protein. The table lists 150,000 to 200,000 distinct CDR3 sequences, around 92% of them singletons, with 0.08% in the top ten. Sequencing was carried out using CD4+ T cells from PBMCs. Receptors originate from a human donor in good health. Each CDR3 is given with its conserved first and last residue.

J gene | CDR3 length | V gene | CDR3 protein
TRBJ2-5 | 15 | TRBV5-1 | CASSLGYSQSETQYF
TRBJ1-1 | 16 | TRBV5-5 | CASSFRPGTGATEAFF
TRBJ1-5 | 14 | TRBV18 | CASSPPSSNQPQHF
TRBJ1-5 | 15 | TRBV10-3 | CAISENRDSNQPQHF
TRBJ2-7 | 14 | TRBV12-3/TRBV12-4 | CASRRHGPSYEQYF
TRBJ2-6 | 16 | TRBV4-1 | CASSQAAGAGANVLTF
TRBJ1-2 | 12 | TRBV11-1 | CASSFDNYGYTF
TRBJ2-1 | 14 | TRBV19 | CASSILPPYNEQFF
TRBJ2-2 | 15 | TRBV25-1 | CASSDAGAGTGELFF
TRBJ2-7 | 14 | TRBV20-1 | CSAASGAASYEQYF
TRBJ2-1 | 16 | TRBV24-1 | CATSDPASGSYNEQFF
TRBJ2-7 | 14 | TRBV7-2 | CASSSRDRVYEQYF
TRBJ2-7 | 15 | TRBV19 | CASSISRGTPYEQYF
TRBJ1-2 | 13 | TRBV27 | CASSLSGLYGYTF
TRBJ2-5 | 14 | TRBV10-2 | CASRRVRGGETQYF
TRBJ1-1 | 14 | TRBV18 | CASSPGTANTEAFF
TRBJ2-3 | 14 | TRBV28 | CASRIGTSTDTQYF
TRBJ2-5 | 14 | TRBV5-1 | CASSSGTIQETQYF
TRBJ1-5 | 12 | TRBV12-5 | CASGWPDQPQHF
TRBJ2-7 | 14 | TRBV6-1 | CASREDRPTYEQYF
TRBJ2-1 | 13 | TRBV4-3 | CASSQDPLSEQFF
TRBJ2-7 | 15 | TRBV6-6 | CASSLPTSGGLEQYF
TRBJ1-1 | 16 | TRBV6-2/TRBV6-3 | CASTTGTGGDHTEAFF
TRBJ1-6 | 17 | TRBV21-1 | CASSKGQGLLRGSPLHF
TRBJ1-1 | 14 | TRBV7-8 | CASSFSGGFTEAFF
TRBJ2-1 | 15 | TRBV2 | CASRIHIGGGNEQFF
TRBJ2-7 | 14 | TRBV28 | CASFGFAYSREQYF
TRBJ2-2 | 13 | TRBV28 | CASSLLATGELFF
TRBJ2-7 | 14 | TRBV6-6 | CASSYYPVTYEQYF
TRBJ2-7 | 18 | TRBV7-2 | CASSGDGGVYSTGREQYF